One TCR beta chain is described in this entry. The antigen is unknown. The data are from a study of T-cell memory formation after mild COVID-19. At the level of the study: TCR clusters were largely donor specific. General observations from the study: Among clones contracting day 15 to 85, CD4/CD8 was balanced, whereas later expanders leaned CD4+. Pre-infection memory already had some responding clones, implying cross-reactive memory joined. Those CD4+ clones that contracted were mainly in CM and EM (CD8+ ones in EMRA).

In TCRdb, the 5' RACE reads were re-called with MiXCR into one record per CDR3 protein. Found here are 380,000 or so distinct CDR3 sequences, approximately 15% of them singletons; the top ten hold less than 25%. Trimming at V came to 11 bases and at J to 3 bases, leaving 7 bases not matched to a gene. The length of the CDR3 is 13 residues. The germline V gene encodes CDR1 MNHNS and CDR2 SASEGT. The sample was PBMCs or a T cell subset sorted from them (not recorded which). V is TRBV6-1 and J is TRBJ1-3; TRBD1 matches 7 bases. The clonotype originates from a man younger than 35 who had mild COVID-19 (a few samples of this study predate the infection). Cell type and time point are not known. CDR3 residues: CALTGLGGNTIYF. DNA for the CDR3: TGTGCCTTGACAGGGTTGGGTGGAAACACCATATATTTT.